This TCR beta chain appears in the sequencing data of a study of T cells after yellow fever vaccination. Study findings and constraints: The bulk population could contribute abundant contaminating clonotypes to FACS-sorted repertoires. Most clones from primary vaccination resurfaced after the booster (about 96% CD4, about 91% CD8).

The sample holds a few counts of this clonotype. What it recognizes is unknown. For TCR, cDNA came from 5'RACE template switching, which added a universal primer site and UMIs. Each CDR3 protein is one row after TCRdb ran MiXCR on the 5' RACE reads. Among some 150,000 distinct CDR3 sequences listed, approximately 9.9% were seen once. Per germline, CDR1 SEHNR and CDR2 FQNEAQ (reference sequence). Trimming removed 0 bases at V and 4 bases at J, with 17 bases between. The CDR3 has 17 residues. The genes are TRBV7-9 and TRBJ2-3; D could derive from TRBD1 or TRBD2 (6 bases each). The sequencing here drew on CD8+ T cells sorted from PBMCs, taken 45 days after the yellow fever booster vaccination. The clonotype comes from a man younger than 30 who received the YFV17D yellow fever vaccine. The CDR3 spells CASSLAGGPVSADTQYF. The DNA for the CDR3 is TGTGCCAGCAGCTTAGCAGGGGGGCCGGTTTCTGCAGATACGCAGTATTTT.